Presented here are 3 T cell receptor beta chains from one specimen sequenced in a study of blood T cell repertoires in COVID-19. TCRdb keeps only in-frame clones here, not all; method: immunoSEQ multiplex PCR. The sample has hundreds of thousands of clones, about 90% seen once; the top ten hold roughly 3.1%. The specimen was PBMCs or T cells enriched from blood (not recorded which). These receptors were collected from a woman aged 40 to 50 with acute COVID-19.

This chain connects TRBV24-1 to TRBJ1-5; D call uncertain. The CDR3 consists of 13 residues. Germline V gives CDR1 KGHDR, CDR2 SFDVKD. The V end lost 3 bases, the J end lost 0 bases, and 2 bases lay between the germline ends. CDR3 region: CATSDRSNQPQHF. CDR3 in DNA: TGTGCCACCAGTGATCGTAGCAATCAGCCCCAGCATTTT.

CDR3 protein: CASSATTDTGELFF. DNA of the CDR3: TGTGCCAGCAGTGCGACTACCGACACCGGGGAGCTGTTTTTT. This chain uses TRBV6-4 with TRBJ2-2, with D possibly TRBD2 on 5 matching bases. Trimming took off 4 bases at V and 3 bases at J, with 9 bases between the two ends. Germline V gene sequence: CDR1 MRHNA, CDR2 SNTAGT. This CDR3 region has 14 residues.

The CDR3 DNA sequence: TGCGCCAGCAGCCAAGAATTGGGACTAATGAACACCGGGGAGCTGTTTTTT. It specifies CASSQELGLMNTGELFF. This sequence joins TRBV4-1 and TRBJ2-2, with TRBD2 matching over 7 bases. V shed 0 bases, J shed 1 base, and the junction held 5 bases outside the gene matches. Germline CDR1 reads MGHRA; CDR2 reads YSYEKL. The CDR3 spans 17 residues.